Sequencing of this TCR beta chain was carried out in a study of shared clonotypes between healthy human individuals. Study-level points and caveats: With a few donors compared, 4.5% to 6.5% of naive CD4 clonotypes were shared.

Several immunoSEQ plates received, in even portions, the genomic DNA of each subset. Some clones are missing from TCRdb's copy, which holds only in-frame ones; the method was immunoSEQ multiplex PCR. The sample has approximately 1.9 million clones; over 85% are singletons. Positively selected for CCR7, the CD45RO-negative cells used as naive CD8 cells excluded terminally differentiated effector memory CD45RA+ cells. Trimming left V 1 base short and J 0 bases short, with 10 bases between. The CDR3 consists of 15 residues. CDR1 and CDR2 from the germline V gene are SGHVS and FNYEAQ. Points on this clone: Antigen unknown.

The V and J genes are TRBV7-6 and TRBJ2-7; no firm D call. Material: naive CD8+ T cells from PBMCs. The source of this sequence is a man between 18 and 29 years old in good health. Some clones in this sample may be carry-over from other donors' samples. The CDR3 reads CASSLDPESSYEQYF. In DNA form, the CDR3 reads TGTGCCAGCAGCTTAGATCCGGAAAGCTCCTACGAGCAGTACTTC.